These T cell receptor beta chains were read from a single sample in a study of cytomegalovirus exposure and HLA in healthy donors. Generated by immunoSEQ multiplex PCR, the TCRdb table keeps only in-frame clones and is missing some. The sample yields approximately 150,000 clones, 65% to 90% seen once. The sequenced sample was PBMCs. The receptor set was obtained from a human donor in good health. The CDR3 runs from the conserved cysteine through the conserved F or W. Fields, in order: J gene, D gene, clone size, V gene, CDR3 protein, CDR3 DNA. The D gene is left open where the match is weak. Expanded clones get a size class; other rows say once, few or many, or leave the size out.

j_call: TRBJ2-1; d_call: -; clone_size: -; v_call: TRBV11-2; cdr3_aa: CASSLGLVNEQFF; cdr3_nt: TGTGCCAGCAGCTTAGGACTAGTCAATGAGCAGTTCTTC
j_call: TRBJ2-7; d_call: TRBD2; clone_size: -; v_call: TRBV7-2; cdr3_aa: CASSLALAGGIYEQYF; cdr3_nt: TGTGCCAGCAGCTTAGCGCTAGCGGGGGGAATCTACGAGCAGTACTTC
j_call: TRBJ1-2; d_call: -; clone_size: -; v_call: TRBV6-6; cdr3_aa: CASSLEPTYGYTF; cdr3_nt: TGTGCCAGCAGCCTAGAACCGACCTATGGCTACACCTTC
j_call: TRBJ1-4; d_call: -; clone_size: -; v_call: TRBV10-1; cdr3_aa: CASSDDNGEKLFF; cdr3_nt: TGCGCCAGCAGTGACGACAACGGTGAAAAACTGTTTTTT
j_call: TRBJ1-1; d_call: -; clone_size: -; v_call: TRBV4-3; cdr3_aa: CASSQDLGRGGVSRNTEAFF; cdr3_nt: TGCGCCAGCAGCCAAGATCTGGGAAGGGGGGGAGTCTCTCGTAACACTGAAGCTTTCTTT
j_call: TRBJ2-2; d_call: TRBD1; clone_size: -; v_call: TRBV15; cdr3_aa: CATSRGGGQGITGELFF; cdr3_nt: TGTGCCACCAGCAGAGGGGGGGGACAGGGAATCACCGGGGAGCTGTTTTTT
j_call: TRBJ2-7; d_call: TRBD1; clone_size: -; v_call: TRBV29-1; cdr3_aa: CSVLRTGSGDEQYF; cdr3_nt: TGCAGCGTTCTAAGGACAGGGAGTGGCGACGAGCAGTACTTC
j_call: TRBJ1-2; d_call: -; clone_size: -; v_call: TRBV2; cdr3_aa: CASSEWGGLTANYGYTF; cdr3_nt: TGTGCCAGCAGTGAGTGGGGGGGCTTAACAGCTAACTATGGCTACACCTTC
j_call: TRBJ2-7; d_call: -; clone_size: -; v_call: TRBV7-2; cdr3_aa: CASSSRDSREQYF; cdr3_nt: TGTGCCAGCAGCTCGAGAGACAGCCGCGAGCAGTACTTC
j_call: TRBJ2-3; d_call: -; clone_size: -; v_call: TRBV20-1; cdr3_aa: CSARRGQYF; cdr3_nt: TGCAGTGCTAGGCGCGGGCAGTATTTT
j_call: TRBJ2-7; d_call: TRBD2; clone_size: few; v_call: TRBV6-6; cdr3_aa: CASSYRGGWDEQYF; cdr3_nt: TGTGCCAGCAGTTACAGGGGAGGGTGGGACGAGCAGTACTTC
j_call: TRBJ2-7; d_call: -; clone_size: once; v_call: TRBV19; cdr3_aa: CASSFSVTVHEQYF; cdr3_nt: TGTGCCAGTAGTTTTTCGGTGACTGTCCACGAGCAGTACTTC
j_call: TRBJ2-7; d_call: TRBD2; clone_size: -; v_call: TRBV10-2; cdr3_aa: CASSTSGGAYEQYF; cdr3_nt: TGCGCCAGCAGTACTAGCGGGGGGGCCTACGAGCAGTACTTC
j_call: TRBJ1-4; d_call: TRBD1; clone_size: -; v_call: TRBV6-5; cdr3_aa: CASRFTGVGEKLFF; cdr3_nt: TGTGCCAGCCGATTCACAGGGGTCGGGGAAAAACTGTTTTTT
j_call: TRBJ1-1; d_call: -; clone_size: few; v_call: TRBV11-3; cdr3_aa: CASSLAGTEAFF; cdr3_nt: TGTGCCAGCAGCTTAGCAGGGACTGAAGCTTTCTTT